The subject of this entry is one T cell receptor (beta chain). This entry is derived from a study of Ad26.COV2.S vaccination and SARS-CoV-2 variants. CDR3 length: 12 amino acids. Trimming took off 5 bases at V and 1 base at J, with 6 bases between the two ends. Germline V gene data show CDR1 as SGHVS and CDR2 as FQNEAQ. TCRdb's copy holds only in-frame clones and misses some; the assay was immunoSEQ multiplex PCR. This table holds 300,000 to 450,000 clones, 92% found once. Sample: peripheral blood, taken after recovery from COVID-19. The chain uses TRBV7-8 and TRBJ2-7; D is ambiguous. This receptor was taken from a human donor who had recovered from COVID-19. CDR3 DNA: TGTGCCAGCAGCCCTCCGTCCTACGAGCAGTACTTC. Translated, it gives CASSPPSYEQYF.